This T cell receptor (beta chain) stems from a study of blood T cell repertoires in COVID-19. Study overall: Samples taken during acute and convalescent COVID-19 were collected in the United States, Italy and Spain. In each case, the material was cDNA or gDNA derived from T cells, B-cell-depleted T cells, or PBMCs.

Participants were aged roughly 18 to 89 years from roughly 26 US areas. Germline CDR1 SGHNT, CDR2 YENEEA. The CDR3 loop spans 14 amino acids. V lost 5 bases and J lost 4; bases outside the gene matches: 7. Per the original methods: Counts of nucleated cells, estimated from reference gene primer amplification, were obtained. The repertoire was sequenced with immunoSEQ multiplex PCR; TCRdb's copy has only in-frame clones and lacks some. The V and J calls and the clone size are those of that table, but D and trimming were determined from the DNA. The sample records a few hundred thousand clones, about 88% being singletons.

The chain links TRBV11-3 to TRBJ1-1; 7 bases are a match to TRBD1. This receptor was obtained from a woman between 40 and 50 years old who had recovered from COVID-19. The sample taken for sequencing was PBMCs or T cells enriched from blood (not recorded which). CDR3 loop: CASSLGTERTEAFF. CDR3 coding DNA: TGTGCCAGCAGCCTAGGGACAGAGCGCACTGAAGCTTTCTTT.